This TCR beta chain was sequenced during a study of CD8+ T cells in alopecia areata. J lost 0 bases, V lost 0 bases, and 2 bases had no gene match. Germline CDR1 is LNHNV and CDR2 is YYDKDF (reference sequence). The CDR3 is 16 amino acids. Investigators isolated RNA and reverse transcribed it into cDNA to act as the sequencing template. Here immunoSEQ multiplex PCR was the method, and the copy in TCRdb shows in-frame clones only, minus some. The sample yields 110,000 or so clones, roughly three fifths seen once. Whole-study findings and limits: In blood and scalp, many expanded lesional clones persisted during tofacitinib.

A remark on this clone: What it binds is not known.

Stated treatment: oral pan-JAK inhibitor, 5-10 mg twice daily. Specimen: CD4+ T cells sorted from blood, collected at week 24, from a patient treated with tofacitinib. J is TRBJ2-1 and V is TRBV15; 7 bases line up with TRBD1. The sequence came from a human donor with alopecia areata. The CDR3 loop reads CATSREGTVSYNEQFF. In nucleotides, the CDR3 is TGTGCCACCAGCAGAGAAGGGACAGTCTCCTACAATGAGCAGTTCTTC.